Sequencing of this TCR beta chain was carried out in a study of blood T cell repertoires in COVID-19. Study-wide background: Spain, Italy and the United States supplied samples that represented acute and convalescent COVID-19. PBMCs, B-cell-depleted T cells, or T cells provided the cDNA or gDNA that made up the material.

Per the study methods: The assay estimated nucleated cells by amplifying reference gene primers. The data were produced by immunoSEQ multiplex PCR, yet TCRdb's version contains in-frame clones alone and is incomplete. The DNA gave D and trimming, while V, J and clone size come from that table. The sample includes some 110,000 clones, roughly 92% seen only once; the top ten take around 1.9%. Germline lookup yields CDR1 LGHNA and CDR2 YNFKEQ. V was shortened by 0 bases and J by 1 base, with 9 bases between the two germline ends. The CDR3 spans 15 residues. This receptor was taken from a man aged 45 to 65 with COVID-19, enrolled during active disease. The rearrangement links TRBV4-2 to TRBJ1-1; D gene unclear. The sequencing sample was made of peripheral blood. CDR3 nucleotide sequence: TGTGCCAGCAGCCAAGAAGAGGGCACGAACACTGAAGCTTTCTTT. Translating gives CASSQEEGTNTEAFF.